This T cell receptor beta chain emerged from a study of T cell responses to AZD1222 COVID-19 vaccine. The CDR3 runs to 18 residues. Trimming at V came to 0 bases and at J to 7 bases, leaving 14 bases not matched to a gene. Germline lookup yields CDR1 ENHRY and CDR2 SYGVKD. Note on this clone: The antigen is undetermined.

Findings of the study overall: Clonal diversity may have been underestimated in mostly white British donors. Unmutated variant regions are reportedly the target of nearly half of TCRs that are spike-specific. It was only a handful of AZD1222 recipients who were seropositive at baseline. Repertoires were obtained solely post-peak T cell response.

Sequencing used immunoSEQ multiplex PCR; TCRdb keeps in-frame clones, though not all of them. The data contain around 160,000 clones, roughly 94% of them seen just once; the ten biggest clones take up approximately 0.69%. Sequenced material: peripheral blood, taken on day 0 of AZD1222 vaccination. The rearrangement uses TRBV10-3 and TRBJ1-5; 8 positions match TRBD1. The TCR sequence derives from an adult in good health. CDR3 bases: TGTGCCATCAGTGAGTCGAAGTTGACGGACAGGGAAGGACAGCCCCAGCATTTT. Protein product: CAISESKLTDREGQPQHF.